This record covers a single TCR beta chain. Its antigen is as yet unknown. Each CDR3 protein gets one entry after TCRdb re-called the reads with MiXCR. Altogether some 400,000 distinct CDR3 sequences are present, 31% being singletons, with the ten largest covering around 13%. The sample comes from a study of T cell repertoires in cytomegalovirus infection. Study at large: Through public TCR beta signatures, both CMV infection and matching HLA type were indicated. General study findings and limits: Summed frequency of public TCR beta families distinguished CMV carriers with the relevant HLA. Across the ex vivo response, the dominant clonotypes were HLA-C-restricted CMV-specific TCR beta clonotypes.

From germline, CDR1 is SNHLY and CDR2 FYNNEI. The CDR3 totals 14 residues. V lost 7 bases to trimming and J lost 1 base, with 12 bases between them. The chain carries TRBV2 and TRBJ2-3; no clear D gene. This sequence was found in a human donor in good health (CMV status not recorded). Some clones in this sample may be carry-over from other donors' samples. Sequenced sample: PBMCs. CDR3: CASIRVPGTDTQYF. The DNA of the CDR3 is TGTGCCAGCATAAGGGTCCCCGGCACAGATACGCAGTATTTT.